Presented here are 20 T cell receptor beta chains from one specimen sequenced in a study of blood T cell repertoires in COVID-19. Sequenced by immunoSEQ multiplex PCR; TCRdb stores in-frame clones only, minus some. The repertoire holds 150,000 to 200,000 clones, with approximately 86% as singletons. The source material was peripheral blood. Every receptor here comes from a woman under 40 with active or convalescent COVID-19.

This clone was observed once. V gene TRBV6-2 or TRBV6-3 combines with J gene TRBJ2-1; D not resolved. The CDR3 covers 16 residues. V dropped 0 bases and J dropped 0 bases, with 9 bases sitting between them. The germline V gene encodes CDR1 MNHEY and CDR2 SVGEGT. CDR3 coding DNA: TGTGCCAGCAGTTACTCGCGTCACCCCTCCTACAATGAGCAGTTCTTC. It translates to CASSYSRHPSYNEQFF.

The chain has TRBV6-2 or TRBV6-3 and TRBJ1-1; D possibly corresponds to TRBD1 (6 bases). CDR1 is MNHEY and CDR2 is SVGEGT in the germline V gene. The V gene lost 3 bases and the J gene lost 4 bases, with 9 bases spanning the gap. The CDR3 covers 13 residues. The CDR3 sequence: CASSYGRGTEAFF. DNA for the CDR3: TGTGCCAGCAGTTATGGCAGGGGCACTGAAGCTTTCTTT.

The gene calls are TRBV7-6 and TRBJ2-1; D is perhaps TRBD2 (5 bases). The CDR3 length is 13 residues. Trimming removed 2 bases at V and 6 bases at J, with 8 bases between. Germline CDR1 reads SGHVS; CDR2 reads FNYEAQ. CDR3 DNA sequence: TGTGCCAGCAGCTTACCGGGAAGCAATGAGCAGTTCTTC. It codes for CASSLPGSNEQFF.

This chain uses TRBV4-2 with TRBJ2-6; 10 bases align to TRBD2. CDR3 length: 18 amino acids. Looked up from germline, CDR1 is LGHNA and CDR2 is YNFKEQ. The J segment lost 0 bases and the V segment lost 3 bases, leaving 5 bases of the junction unmatched. CDR3 sequence: CASSHTSGDLSGANVLTF. In DNA form, the CDR3 reads TGTGCCAGCAGCCACACTAGCGGGGACCTCTCTGGGGCCAACGTCCTGACTTTC.

V gene TRBV20-1 combines with J gene TRBJ2-2, with D uncertain. Germline assignment: CDR1 DFQATT and CDR2 SNEGSKA (reference sequence). V lost 3 bases to trimming and J lost 2 bases, with 4 bases between them. The CDR3 has 12 amino acids. The CDR3, as DNA: TGCAGTGCTAGTTCTAACACCGGGGAGCTGTTTTTT. It encodes CSASSNTGELFF.

The chain couples TRBV2 to TRBJ1-5; D is possibly TRBD1 (6 bases). Trimming cost V 3 bases and J 4 bases, with 10 bases left between them. The CDR3 totals 14 residues. CDR1 and CDR2 (germline): SNHLY, FYNNEI. The CDR3 DNA sequence: TGTGCCAGCAGTGACCGGACAGCTAATCAGCCCCAGCATTTT. Translated, it gives CASSDRTANQPQHF.

This chain uses TRBV2 with TRBJ1-5; no definite D call. Trimming shortened V by 3 bases and J by 3 bases, and 6 bases separated the two germline ends. This CDR3 is built from 13 residues. Looked up from germline, CDR1 is SNHLY and CDR2 is FYNNEI. The CDR3 coding sequence is TGTGCCAGCAGTGATAGTGCCAATCAGCCCCAGCATTTT. Translated, it gives CASSDSANQPQHF.

V gene TRBV7-9 combines with J gene TRBJ2-1, with D possibly matching TRBD1 (7 bases). This CDR3 comprises 17 residues. V lost 7 bases, J lost 6 bases, and 25 bases lay in between. CDR1 and CDR2 (germline): SEHNR, FQNEAQ (reference sequence). The CDR3 loop is CASIPGRQGEFGNEQFF. CDR3 sequence (DNA): TGTGCCAGCATTCCCGGGAGACAGGGAGAATTCGGCAATGAGCAGTTCTTC.

V is TRBV23-1 and J is TRBJ1-3, with a possible D match to TRBD1 (6 bases). Being an ORF, TRBV23-1 has a function that is uncertain. The CDR3 length is 16 residues. The germline V and J ends were trimmed by 4 bases and 2 bases, with 15 bases remaining between them. This CDR3 is CASSLLHRETGNTIYF. Here the CDR3 DNA reads TGCGCCAGCAGTCTCCTCCACAGGGAGACTGGAAACACCATATATTTT.

V gene TRBV5-1 combines with J gene TRBJ1-4; D might be TRBD1 (5 bases). CDR1 is SGHRS and CDR2 is YFSETQ in the germline V gene. The CDR3 has 14 residues. The germline V and J ends were trimmed by 2 bases and 6 bases, with 11 bases remaining between them. Here the CDR3 reads CASSFRGRDEKLFF. DNA of the CDR3: TGCGCCAGCAGCTTTAGGGGAAGGGATGAAAAACTGTTTTTT.

The rearrangement uses TRBV29-1 and TRBJ2-1, with 13 positions matching TRBD2. V lost 0 bases to trimming and J lost 3 bases; unmatched junction nucleotides: 17. The V gene's germline CDR1 is SQVTM and CDR2 ANQGSEA. The CDR3 length is 21 residues. CDR3 region: CSVEDHGELAGGPEIYNEQFF. CDR3 bases: TGCAGCGTTGAAGACCATGGGGAACTAGCGGGGGGGCCGGAGATCTACAATGAGCAGTTCTTC.

V usage is TRBV2 and J usage is TRBJ2-1; 9 nucleotides align to TRBD2. Germline loops: CDR1 SNHLY, CDR2 FYNNEI. V lost 8 bases, J lost 4 bases, and 6 bases stayed unmatched. This CDR3 has 14 amino acids. CDR3 loop: CASRTSVMYNEQFF. CDR3 sequence (DNA): TGTGCCAGCCGGACTAGCGTAATGTACAATGAGCAGTTCTTC.

This clone was recorded only once. The chain links TRBV27 to TRBJ2-7, with D perhaps TRBD2 (5 bases). V dropped 5 bases and J dropped 4 bases, with 18 bases sitting between them. Germline CDR1 is MNHEY and CDR2 is SMNVEV (reference sequence). This CDR3 is built from 15 residues. CDR3 residues: CASSPRGPRPYEQYF. Written as DNA, the CDR3 is TGTGCCAGCAGTCCCCGGGGTCCACGGCCTTACGAGCAGTACTTC.

The rearrangement links TRBV19 to TRBJ1-5; 7 positions match TRBD1. V lost 2 bases, J lost 2 bases, and 6 bases stayed unmatched. The germline gives CDR1 LNHDA, CDR2 SQIVND (reference sequence). This CDR3 spans 16 amino acids. This CDR3 reads CASSITPGTGNQPQHF. In nucleotides, the CDR3 is TGTGCCAGTAGTATAACCCCCGGGACAGGCAATCAGCCCCAGCATTTT.

The chain is built from TRBV9 and TRBJ2-1, with D possibly TRBD1 on 5 matching bases. Trimming left V 1 base short and J 4 bases short, with 9 bases between. This CDR3 spans 14 amino acids. The germline CDR1 and CDR2 sequences are SGDLS and YYNGEE. Written as DNA, the CDR3 is TGTGCCAGCAGCGTACAGGGAAGTTACAATGAGCAGTTCTTC. This sequence encodes CASSVQGSYNEQFF.

This sequence joins TRBV2 and TRBJ2-3, with a possible D match to TRBD1 (6 bases). Germline-derived CDR1 and CDR2 are SNHLY and FYNNEI. This CDR3 is built from 14 residues. The germline V and J ends were trimmed by 6 bases and 5 bases, with 15 bases remaining between them. In DNA form, the CDR3 reads TGTGCCAGCAGGGGGCTACAGGGAAGAGATACGCAGTATTTT. It yields the protein CASRGLQGRDTQYF. Drawing the rest from reference TRBV2 and TRBJ2-3, the complete variable domain is EPEVTQTPSHQVTQMGQEVILRCVPISNHLYFYWYRQILGQKVEFLVSFYNNEISEKSEIFDDQFSVERPDGSNFTLKIRSTKLEDSAMYFCASRGLQGRDTQYFGPGTRLTVL.

This clone is a singleton in its sample. The V and J genes are TRBV6-5 and TRBJ2-7; TRBD1 matches at 7 bases. From germline, CDR1 is MNHEY and CDR2 SVGAGI. The junction had 4 bases not matched to a gene; V was cut back by 2 bases and J by 0 bases. This CDR3 comprises 15 residues. The DNA of the CDR3 is TGTGCCAGCAGTTACACCGGGACAGACTCCTACGAGCAGTACTTC. Protein sequence: CASSYTGTDSYEQYF.

This clone appeared once. The V gene is TRBV16, the J gene TRBJ1-1; 8 bases match TRBD1. Trimming took 2 bases from V and 2 from J; bases not matched to a gene: 4. From germline, CDR1 is KGHSY and CDR2 FQNENV. CDR3 size: 15 residues. The CDR3 loop reads CASSQRTGRNTEAFF. CDR3 nucleotides: TGTGCCAGCAGCCAAAGGACAGGGAGAAACACTGAAGCTTTCTTT.

The J gene is TRBJ1-2, the V gene TRBV12-3 or TRBV12-4; 7 bases match TRBD1. J lost 2 bases, V lost 7 bases, and 4 bases had no gene match. CDR3 length: 13 amino acids. The CDR3 sequence is CASISTGNYGYTF. The CDR3 DNA reads as TGTGCCAGCATCTCGACAGGGAACTATGGCTACACCTTC.

This clone has a single count. The chain uses TRBV10-3 and TRBJ2-1, with 13 bases that match TRBD2. There are 17 residues in the CDR3. V shed 7 bases and J 5 bases; nucleotides not matched to a gene: 11. Germline V gene lookup returns CDR1 ENHRY and CDR2 SYGVKD. The CDR3 here is CAINLGLAGISHNEQFF. CDR3 DNA: TGTGCCATCAATCTGGGACTAGCGGGAATTAGTCACAATGAGCAGTTCTTC.